Below, 3 T cell receptor beta chains from the same sample are listed, as sequenced in a study of identical twins. TCRdb analysed the 5' RACE reads with MiXCR anew, one entry per CDR3 protein. The sample yields a few hundred thousand distinct CDR3 sequences, 13% to 15% seen once. These records were also assigned to another study, of yellow fever vaccine responses in identical twins.

The specimen sequenced was CD4+ T cells sorted from blood. The origin of the receptors is a young woman in good health.

V usage is TRBV20-1 and J usage is TRBJ2-7; 8 bases line up with TRBD1. Germline V CDR1 and CDR2: DFQATT, SNEGSKA (reference sequence). Trimming cost V 2 bases and J 5 bases; bases outside gene matches: 8. This CDR3 is built from 14 residues. CDR3 region: CSARTGTGYNEQYF. CDR3 coding DNA: TGCAGTGCTAGAACCGGGACAGGTTACAACGAGCAGTACTTC.

This clonotype was observed many times. V usage is TRBV9 and J usage is TRBJ1-2; D not resolved. Germline V gene sequence: CDR1 SGDLS, CDR2 YYNGEE. The V and J ends lost 0 bases and 4 bases respectively, with 4 bases between them. This CDR3 has 12 residues. The CDR3 DNA follows: TGTGCCAGCAGCGTAGTAGCCTATGGCTACACCTTC. Amino acid sequence: CASSVVAYGYTF.

This clonotype was seen many times. This CDR3 reads CASSFNLAAGYTF. The CDR3 region has the DNA TGTGCCAGCAGTTTTAACTTAGCAGCTGGCTACACCTTC. The rearrangement joins TRBV12-3 or TRBV12-4 to TRBJ1-2; D ambiguous. The V end lost 3 bases, the J end lost 7 bases, and 12 bases lay between the germline ends. The CDR3 sequence is 13 residues long.